This note documents a single T cell receptor (beta chain) sequence. Its target is unknown. Antigen-specific CD4+ T cell clonotypes were called by their expansion after viral peptide-pool culture in ViraFEST. Investigators separated out CD4+ T cells once around 9 days of culture had passed. The healthy vaccine recipients, who had no prior SARS-CoV-2 infection, showed negative nucleocapsid antibodies. IL-2 at 9 to 10 IU/ml and peptides at about 9.2 ug/ml were added to cultured PBMC, a few million per well. This CDR3 comprises 13 residues. V lost 5 bases and J lost 6; bases outside the gene matches: 6. Per the germline V gene, CDR1 is MNHNY and CDR2 is SVGAGI (reference sequence). These data come from a study of vaccination effects on CD4 cells after COVID-19. Study-level points and caveats: Whether induced by infection or by vaccine, clones showed marked clonal contraction late after vaccination.

Method: immunoSEQ multiplex PCR; TCRdb's copy keeps in-frame clones and lacks some. The sample yields about 27,000 clones, approximately 76% seen once. The chain carries TRBV6-6 and TRBJ1-1; 7 bases align to TRBD1. This material consisted of CD4+ T cells from PBMCs cultured with SARS-CoV-2 spike peptides, taken before COVID-19 vaccination. The sequence derives from a human donor who received a COVID-19 vaccine. The CDR3: CASSLQGTAEAFF. In DNA form, the CDR3 reads TGTGCCAGCAGTCTACAGGGGACCGCTGAAGCTTTCTTT.